This paragraph covers one T cell receptor (beta chain) sequence. The data are from a study of blood T cell repertoires in COVID-19. Trimming stripped 1 base from V and 3 bases from J, with 8 bases between. This CDR3 contains 13 residues. Germline V gives CDR1 SGHKS, CDR2 YYEKEE (reference sequence). Data came from immunoSEQ multiplex PCR; TCRdb stores just in-frame clones and leaves some out. Of around 420,000 clones listed, 88% are singletons. Sequencing was done on a sample of PBMCs or T cells enriched from blood (not recorded which). The chain employs TRBV5-5 and TRBJ2-7; unclear D gene. This TCR derives from a woman in her forties with acute COVID-19. The CDR3 DNA sequence: TGTGCCAGCAGCTTGCCAGGATTCTACGAGCAGTACTTC. Residues: CASSLPGFYEQYF.